The 2 T cell receptor beta chains in this list originate from one sample, sequenced in a study of shared clonotypes between healthy human individuals. Measured with immunoSEQ multiplex PCR; TCRdb has only the in-frame clones, and not every one. The sample has about 2.4 million clones, roughly 93% seen once; the top ten hold around 0.37%. The sample taken for sequencing was naive CD4+ T cells from PBMCs. Specified subset: CD45RA+ positively selected. These receptors all come from a young man in good health. Some clones in this sample may be carry-over from other donors' samples.

Remarks on this clone: Germline is not matched at one junction end, which may reflect a read error. The chain recombines TRBV2 with TRBJ1-5; 9 nucleotides agree with TRBD1. The CDR3 consists of 14 residues. The germline gives CDR1 SNHLY, CDR2 FYNNEI. CDR3 DNA sequence: TGTGCCAGCAGCGCACAGGGGGCAGCTCAGCCCCGGCATTTT. Translating it yields CASSAQGAAQPRHF.

The chain is built from TRBV5-1 and TRBJ2-1; tentative D call: TRBD1 (5 bases). Germline V CDR1 and CDR2: SGHRS, YFSETQ. The CDR3 runs to 16 residues. Trimming shortened V by 0 bases and J by 4 bases, and 14 bases separated the two germline ends. The CDR3 DNA reads as TGCGCCAGCAGCTTGGCCCTGGAGCAGGGTTACAATGAGCAGTTCTTC. Translation gives CASSLALEQGYNEQFF.